This entry is about one TCR beta chain. The antigen is undetermined. The entry originates in a study of shared clonotypes between healthy human individuals. Broader study findings: Several donors held around 5% of naive CD4 clonotypes in common. Compared with memory subsets, naive subsets generally had larger estimated richness. The study drew on few donors, limiting represented genetic and exposure-history diversity.

This CDR3 comprises 20 residues. V lost 1 base and J lost 0; bases outside the gene matches: 12. CDR1 MNHEY and CDR2 SMNVEV come from the germline V gene (reference sequence). Libraries were prepared by immunoSEQ multiplex PCR; TCRdb keeps only in-frame clonotypes and omits some of them. The data contain roughly 520,000 clones, roughly 95% of them singletons. This sequence was found in a woman aged 25 to 45 in good health. Sequencing used naive CD4+ T cells sorted from blood. As for subset: CD45RA+ positively selected. The chain is built from TRBV27 and TRBJ1-5; 10 bases align to TRBD1. In nucleotides, the CDR3 is TGTGCCAGCAGTTTATTCTTTATGGGACAGGGGATTTTTAGCAATCAGCCCCAGCATTTT. Translated: CASSLFFMGQGIFSNQPQHF.